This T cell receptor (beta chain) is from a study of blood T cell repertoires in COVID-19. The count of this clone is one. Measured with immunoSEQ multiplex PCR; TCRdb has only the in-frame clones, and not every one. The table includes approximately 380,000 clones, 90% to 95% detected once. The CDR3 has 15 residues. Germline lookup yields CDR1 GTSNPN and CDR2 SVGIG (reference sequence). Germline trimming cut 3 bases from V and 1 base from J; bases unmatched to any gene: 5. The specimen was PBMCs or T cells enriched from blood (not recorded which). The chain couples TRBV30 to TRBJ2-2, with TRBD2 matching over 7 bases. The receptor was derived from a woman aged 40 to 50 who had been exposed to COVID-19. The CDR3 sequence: CAWRRAGLNTGELFF. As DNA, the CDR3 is TGTGCCTGGAGGAGAGCGGGACTGAACACCGGGGAGCTGTTTTTT.